Below are 22 T cell receptor beta chains sequenced from a single sample in a study of CD4+ T cells in melanoma. Method: immunoSEQ multiplex PCR; TCRdb's copy keeps in-frame clones and lacks some. Here the sample spans 13,000 or so clones, 70% being singletons. Specimen: cells from a culture (not recorded whether cultured in vitro). Receptors were obtained from a human donor with melanoma.

The rearrangement links TRBV6-6 to TRBJ2-7; a possible D gene is TRBD2 (7 bases). The CDR3 is 16 residues long. Germline CDR1 reads MNHNY; CDR2 reads SVGAGI (reference sequence). The V gene lost 6 bases and the J gene lost 7 bases, with 25 bases spanning the gap. This CDR3 reads CASSIPTRGGKPEQYF. In DNA, the CDR3 is TGTGCCAGCAGCATCCCGACGAGGGGGGGTAAACCGGAGCAGTACTTC.

The chain employs TRBV6-1 and TRBJ1-4; the match to TRBD1 covers 9 bases. V dropped 6 bases and J dropped 3; count of bases not matched to a gene: 5. This CDR3 spans 15 amino acids. Germline V CDR1 and CDR2: MNHNS, SASEGT. The CDR3 nucleotides read TGTGCCAGCAGACCGGGACAGGGCCCTAATGAAAAACTGTTTTTT. Its translation is CASRPGQGPNEKLFF.

This sequence joins TRBV5-4 and TRBJ1-4; no firm D call. The CDR3 has 15 residues. Per the germline V gene, CDR1 is SGHNT and CDR2 is YYREEE (reference sequence). V lost 3 bases and J 4 bases, leaving 13 bases between the germline ends. As DNA, the CDR3 is TGTGCCAGCAGCTCCCCGGACGGAGATAATGAAAAACTGTTTTTT. Amino acids: CASSSPDGDNEKLFF.

The V gene is TRBV12-5, the J gene TRBJ1-5, with 8 bases fitting TRBD1. This CDR3 region has 15 residues. Per the germline V gene, CDR1 is LGHNT and CDR2 is FRNRAP. With V trimmed by 5 bases and J by 6 bases, 9 bases remained unmatched. The CDR3 spells CASGDNTGGGQPQHF. CDR3 nucleotides: TGTGCTAGTGGTGATAACACAGGGGGAGGTCAGCCCCAGCATTTT.

The rearrangement joins TRBV2 to TRBJ1-2; TRBD1 is a possible D gene (6 bases). There are 14 residues in the CDR3. Germline CDR1 SNHLY, CDR2 FYNNEI. Trimming cost V 7 bases and J 7 bases, with 19 bases left between them. The CDR3 region is CASKFSAGVGGYTF. The DNA of the CDR3 is TGTGCCAGCAAGTTTTCTGCAGGGGTAGGTGGCTACACCTTC.

The genes are TRBV29-1 and TRBJ2-3, with D unresolved. CDR1 and CDR2 from the germline V gene are SQVTM and ANQGSEA. This CDR3 contains 16 residues. V lost 4 bases and J 4 bases, leaving 21 bases between the germline ends. The CDR3 DNA reads TGCAGCGTTGCGAGAGAGGACGGACCCGGCGCAGATACGCAGTATTTT. It specifies CSVAREDGPGADTQYF.

The genes are TRBV6-5 and TRBJ2-3, with D perhaps matching TRBD2 (5 bases). The ends were cut back, 4 bases at V and 5 bases at J, with 19 bases in the middle. Germline lookup yields CDR1 MNHEY and CDR2 SVGAGI. CDR3 length: 16 residues. CDR3 sequence reads: CASSSTFGGPGDTQYF. Written as DNA, the CDR3 is TGTGCCAGCAGTTCGACCTTTGGCGGGCCCGGAGATACGCAGTATTTT.

The V and J genes are TRBV11-1 and TRBJ1-1; D is unclear. The CDR3 is 12 residues long. The germline gives CDR1 SGHAT, CDR2 FQDESV (reference sequence). V dropped 2 bases and J dropped 7 bases, with 8 bases sitting between them. CDR3 amino acids: CASSLSLSEAFF. In DNA form, the CDR3 reads TGTGCCAGCAGCTTATCCCTTAGTGAAGCTTTCTTT.

CDR3 DNA: TGTGCCAGCAGTGAACAGGGGGCTCGAGAAAAACTGTTTTTT. Its protein product is CASSEQGAREKLFF. The genes are TRBV2 and TRBJ1-4; 8 positions match TRBD1. V was clipped by 2 bases and J by 8 bases; unmatched bases: 4. Germline V gene lookup returns CDR1 SNHLY and CDR2 FYNNEI. This CDR3 has 14 residues.

The chain carries TRBV4-1 and TRBJ1-4; 11 bases align to TRBD1. Germline loops: CDR1 MGHRA, CDR2 YSYEKL. V was clipped by 0 bases and J by 7 bases; unmatched bases: 1. The CDR3 is made up of 15 amino acids. The CDR3 sequence: CASSQDGTGGEKLFF. CDR3 nucleotide sequence: TGCGCCAGCAGCCAAGACGGGACAGGGGGTGAAAAACTGTTTTTT.

This sequence joins TRBV7-8 and TRBJ2-5, with 7 positions matching TRBD2. Germline V CDR1 and CDR2: SGHVS, FQNEAQ. The CDR3 totals 15 residues. With 4 bases clipped from V and 5 bases from J, the junction kept 10 bases outside the gene matches. The CDR3 sequence is CASSSPWGGPETQYF. CDR3 DNA sequence: TGTGCCAGCAGCTCACCCTGGGGGGGTCCGGAGACCCAGTACTTC.

The V and J genes are TRBV4-2 and TRBJ1-5; the D gene is possibly TRBD1 (6 bases). CDR3 size: 16 residues. Trimming took 1 base from V and 2 from J, leaving 12 bases between them. Germline lookup yields CDR1 LGHNA and CDR2 YNFKEQ. In DNA form, the CDR3 reads TGTGCCAGCAGCCAAGTCGGACAGAAGGGCAATCAGCCCCAGCATTTT. It is translated as CASSQVGQKGNQPQHF.

V gene TRBV6-5 combines with J gene TRBJ1-2; 7 bases match TRBD1. The length of the CDR3 is 13 residues. Germline V gene sequence: CDR1 MNHEY, CDR2 SVGAGI. V shed 6 bases and J 8 bases; nucleotides not matched to a gene: 9. CDR3 bases: TGTGCCAGCAGAAACGGACAGGTTAGGGGCTACACCTTC. This codes for CASRNGQVRGYTF.

A single count supports this clone. V usage is TRBV19 and J usage is TRBJ2-1; D remains unclear. The CDR3 has 13 residues. V was trimmed by 5 bases and J by 7 bases, leaving 12 bases between them. Per germline, CDR1 LNHDA and CDR2 SQIVND (reference sequence). The CDR3 loop is CASSQTFLNEQFF. CDR3 bases: TGTGCCAGTAGTCAAACTTTTCTGAATGAGCAGTTCTTC.

The gene calls are TRBV2 and TRBJ1-5, with D perhaps matching TRBD1 (6 bases). Germline V CDR1 and CDR2: SNHLY, FYNNEI. The CDR3 runs to 15 residues. Trimming took off 2 bases at V and 0 bases at J, with 8 bases between the two ends. The CDR3 DNA follows: TGTGCCAGCAGTGAAAAGACAGGTAGCAATCAGCCCCAGCATTTT. Translated, it gives CASSEKTGSNQPQHF.

The chain has TRBV5-4 and TRBJ1-3; TRBD1 agrees at 7 bases. Germline CDR1 SGHNT, CDR2 YYREEE (reference sequence). The CDR3 runs to 16 residues. V lost 4 bases, J lost 0 bases, and 7 bases stayed unmatched. CDR3 sequence reads: CASSQVSGGSGNTIYF. For the CDR3, the DNA is TGTGCCAGCAGCCAAGTCTCAGGGGGCTCTGGAAACACCATATATTTT.

Turning to this clone: A junction boundary mismatches the germline segment, possibly from a read error. This chain connects TRBV13 to TRBJ1-1; 9 positions agree with TRBD1. CDR3 size: 15 residues. Looked up from germline, CDR1 is PRHDT and CDR2 is FYEKMQ (reference sequence). The CDR3 sequence is CASSVGTGKHTEAFF. For the CDR3, the DNA is TGTGCCAGCAGCGTAGGGACAGGGAAACACACTGAAGCTTTCTTT. The full variable domain, with the rest looked up from reference TRBV13 and TRBJ1-1, is AAGVIQSPRHLIKEKRETATLKCYPIPRHDTVYWYQQGPGQDPQFLISFYEKMQSDKGSIPDRFSAQQFSDYHSELNMSSLELGDSALYFCASSVGTGKHTEAFFGQGTRLTVV.

This clone came up a few times. The J gene is TRBJ1-5, the V gene TRBV5-1, with no clear D. Looked up from germline, CDR1 is SGHRS and CDR2 is YFSETQ. The CDR3 contains 17 residues. The V end was cut by 0 bases, the J end by 7 bases, with 20 bases between. The CDR3 sequence: CASSLVLRPGNLQPQHF. In DNA, the CDR3 is TGCGCCAGCAGCTTGGTTCTTAGGCCAGGTAATCTACAGCCCCAGCATTTT.

This clone showed up just once. The V gene is TRBV21-1, the J gene TRBJ2-5; TRBD2 is the table's D call and was not checked against the DNA. TRBV21-1 is a pseudogene segment. This CDR3 spans 16 amino acids. DNA of the CDR3: TGTGCCAGCAGCAAGGGACTAGCGGAGACGCAAGAGACCCAGTACTTC. Encoded protein: CASSKGLAETQETQYF.

The genes are TRBV2 and TRBJ2-1; D not resolved. Germline lookup yields CDR1 SNHLY and CDR2 FYNNEI. The CDR3 is 14 residues long. V was pared by 7 bases and J by 0 bases, with 10 bases between. The chain's CDR3 is CASIRPSSYNEQFF. The CDR3 DNA is TGTGCCAGCATACGTCCCAGCTCCTACAATGAGCAGTTCTTC.

This chain connects TRBV6-6 to TRBJ1-5; unclear D gene. Trimming left V 1 base short and J 0 bases short, with 7 bases between. CDR3 length: 15 amino acids. Germline CDR1 reads MNHNY; CDR2 reads SVGAGI (reference sequence). CDR3 DNA: TGTGCCAGCAGTTACTGGGGAAATAGCAATCAGCCCCAGCATTTT. Translated, it gives CASSYWGNSNQPQHF.

The CDR3 region has the DNA TGTGCCAGCTCACGGTCAGGTATCCCGCCCTACGAGCAGTACTTC. Translation: CASSRSGIPPYEQYF. This rearrangement joins TRBV18 to TRBJ2-7; D remains unclear. Trimming took off 4 bases at V and 2 bases at J, with 15 bases between the two ends. CDR1 and CDR2 (germline): KGHSH, LQKENI. The CDR3 loop spans 15 amino acids. The whole variable domain, remainder taken from reference TRBV18 and TRBJ2-7, is NAGVMQNPRHLVRRRGQEARLRCSPMKGHSHVYWYRQLPEEGLKFMVYLQKENIIDESGMPKERFSAEFPKEGPSILRIQQVVRGDSAAYFCASSRSGIPPYEQYFGPGTRLTVT.